This T cell receptor (beta chain) was found in a study of OX40 agonist ivuxolimab in advanced cancers. V shed 5 bases, J shed 3 bases, and the junction held 5 bases outside the gene matches. The CDR3 length is 15 residues. Germline assignment: CDR1 SGHDT and CDR2 YYEEEE. Data came from immunoSEQ multiplex PCR; TCRdb stores just in-frame clones and leaves some out. The data contain around 62,000 clones, more than 75% of them singletons. The sample here was CD4+ or CD8+ T cells sorted from blood, taken in a trial of the OX40 agonist ivuxolimab. The TCR originated in an adult with an advanced solid tumor such as melanoma, head and neck, liver or kidney cancer. The V gene is TRBV5-6, the J gene TRBJ1-3, with 10 bases fitting TRBD1. In DNA form, the CDR3 reads TGTGCCAGCAGGGTGACAGGGGGCAGTGGAAACACCATATATTTT. It encodes CASRVTGGSGNTIYF.